The next 31 T cell receptor beta chains were all read from a single sample in a study of cytomegalovirus exposure and HLA in healthy donors. PCR involved 60 Vbeta and 13 Jbeta primers. Measured with immunoSEQ multiplex PCR; TCRdb has only the in-frame clones, and not every one. There are more than 100,000 clones in the sample; about 80% occur only once, and 1% lies in the top ten. Sequences were obtained from PBMCs. These TCRs come from a man in his forties in good health and CMV-seronegative.

The chain combines TRBV5-6 with TRBJ2-5; TRBD1 matches at 7 bases. Trimming at V came to 4 bases and at J to 4 bases, leaving 7 bases not matched to a gene. CDR3 length equals 14 residues. The germline V gene encodes CDR1 SGHDT and CDR2 YYEEEE. CDR3 protein: CASSLDRESETQYF. The CDR3 coding sequence is TGTGCCAGCAGCCTCGACAGGGAGTCAGAGACCCAGTACTTC.

The chain employs TRBV7-9 and TRBJ2-5; a possible D gene is TRBD1 (6 bases). CDR3 length: 16 amino acids. Germline V lookup: CDR1 SEHNR, CDR2 FQNEAQ (reference sequence). Trimming stripped 5 bases from V and 7 bases from J, with 23 bases between. This CDR3 is CASSPPPPTGPTTQYF. CDR3 nucleotide sequence: TGTGCCAGCAGCCCTCCGCCCCCAACAGGGCCCACGACCCAGTACTTC.

This rearrangement joins TRBV5-8 to TRBJ1-1, with D perhaps TRBD1 (6 bases). Germline CDR1 and CDR2: SGHTS and YDEGEE. The CDR3 loop spans 17 amino acids. Trimming pared 0 bases from V and 7 bases from J, leaving 22 bases between. This CDR3 is CASSLALTGLSSGEAFF. CDR3 nucleotides: TGTGCCAGCAGCTTGGCTTTGACAGGATTGTCCTCGGGTGAAGCTTTCTTT. The variable domain in full, with the rest retrieved from reference TRBV5-8 and TRBJ1-1, is EAGVTQSPTHLIKTRGQQATLRCSPISGHTSVYWYQQALGLGLQFLLWYDEGEERNRGNFPPRFSGRQFPNYSSELNVNALELEDSALYLCASSLALTGLSSGEAFFGQGTRLTVV.

J is TRBJ2-7 and V is TRBV11-2; TRBD1 agrees at 10 bases. The CDR3 has 15 residues. The junction had 8 bases not matched to a gene; V was cut back by 5 bases and J by 4 bases. Germline V gene sequence: CDR1 SGHAT, CDR2 FQNNGV. The CDR3 nucleotides are TGTGCCAGCAGCACCGGGACAGGGGAAATATACGAGCAGTACTTC. Its protein product is CASSTGTGEIYEQYF. Filled out from reference TRBV11-2 and TRBJ2-7, the complete variable domain reads EAGVAQSPRYKIIEKRQSVAFWCNPISGHATLYWYQQILGQGPKLLIQFQNNGVVDDSQLPKDRFSAERLKGVDSTLKIQPAKLEDSAVYLCASSTGTGEIYEQYFGPGTRLTVT.

CDR3 in amino acids: CASSRLAGYYNEQFF. CDR3 nucleotide sequence: TGTGCCAGCAGCAGACTAGCGGGGTATTACAATGAGCAGTTCTTC. The chain employs TRBV5-6 and TRBJ2-1; 11 bases align to TRBD2. V lost 4 bases, J lost 4 bases, and 4 bases stayed unmatched. This CDR3 has 15 residues. Germline-derived CDR1 and CDR2 are SGHDT and YYEEEE.

The V call is TRBV7-2, the J call TRBJ1-5; 10 bases agree with TRBD1. The V segment lost 1 base and the J segment 8 bases; nucleotides outside the gene matches: 2. The germline CDR1 and CDR2 sequences are SGHTA and FQGNSA. CDR3 length: 14 residues. The CDR3 DNA reads as TGTGCCAGCAGCTTAGGGACAGGGGGGGAGCCCCAGCATTTT. The encoded protein is CASSLGTGGEPQHF.

This rearrangement joins TRBV18 to TRBJ2-7; TRBD2 aligns across 8 bases. Germline V gives CDR1 KGHSH, CDR2 LQKENI. With V trimmed by 0 bases and J by 3 bases, 1 base remained unmatched. The CDR3 consists of 14 residues. The CDR3 DNA follows: TGTGCCAGCTCACCACCTAGCGGGATCTACGAGCAGTACTTC. Amino acid sequence: CASSPPSGIYEQYF.

The chain links TRBV9 to TRBJ1-1; weak D call: TRBD1 (6 bases). V was clipped by 4 bases and J by 1 base, with 11 bases between them. Germline V CDR1 and CDR2: SGDLS, YYNGEE. The length of the CDR3 is 14 residues. The CDR3 sequence is CASSKRTENTEAFF. In DNA, the CDR3 is TGTGCCAGCAGCAAGAGGACAGAGAACACTGAAGCTTTCTTT. The variable domain in full, completed from reference TRBV9 and TRBJ1-1, reads DSGVTQTPKHLITATGQRVTLRCSPRSGDLSVYWYQQSLDQGLQFLIQYYNGEERAKGNILERFSAQQFPDLHSELNLSSLELGDSALYFCASSKRTENTEAFFGQGTRLTVV.

V and J are TRBV6-1 and TRBJ1-2, with TRBD1 matching over 7 bases. J gave up 4 bases and V 1 base, and 3 bases lay outside the gene matches. This CDR3 has 14 amino acids. CDR1 is MNHNS and CDR2 is SASEGT in the germline V gene. CDR3 in amino acids: CASSEGGGTYGYTF. CDR3 nucleotide sequence: TGTGCCAGCAGTGAAGGAGGGGGCACCTATGGCTACACCTTC.

This clone was seen only once. The chain links TRBV28 to TRBJ2-1; D might be TRBD2 (6 bases). V lost 2 bases to trimming and J lost 10 bases, with 12 bases between them. Germline V gives CDR1 MDHEN, CDR2 SYDVKM. The CDR3 extends over 13 amino acids. CDR3 nucleotides: TGTGCCAGCAGTTTACCTTGGGGGGAGGAGCAGTTCTTC. Its translation is CASSLPWGEEQFF.

V is TRBV30 and J is TRBJ2-7, with 9 positions matching TRBD1. V was clipped by 2 bases and J by 1 base; unmatched bases: 3. Per germline, CDR1 GTSNPN and CDR2 SVGIG (reference sequence). The CDR3 covers 14 residues. The DNA of the CDR3 is TGTGCCTGGAGTAGGGGACAGGGATCCTACGAGCAGTACTTC. As protein: CAWSRGQGSYEQYF.

V usage is TRBV4-1 and J usage is TRBJ2-1; 10 nucleotides agree with TRBD1. With V trimmed by 2 bases and J by 7 bases, 5 bases remained unmatched. The CDR3 totals 15 residues. Germline CDR1 is MGHRA and CDR2 is YSYEKL. The CDR3 region is CASSQLEGQGNEQFF. The CDR3, as DNA: TGCGCCAGCAGCCAACTGGAGGGACAGGGGAATGAGCAGTTCTTC.

This chain uses TRBV10-3 with TRBJ2-5; TRBD2 aligns across 10 bases. The germline V gene encodes CDR1 ENHRY and CDR2 SYGVKD. Germline trimming cut 6 bases from V and 2 bases from J; bases unmatched to any gene: 6. This CDR3 spans 15 amino acids. The CDR3 is CAISIAGGLQETQYF. DNA of the CDR3: TGTGCCATCAGCATAGCGGGGGGTCTGCAAGAGACCCAGTACTTC.

This clone has only one observation. The junction shows a germline mismatch at one end, possibly a read error. This chain's CDR3 is CASSNLGDGTSGEHF. The DNA of the CDR3 is TGTGCCAGCAGCAATCTGGGGGACGGGACTAGCGGGGAACATTTT. V is TRBV27 and J is TRBJ2-3; TRBD2 agrees at 13 bases. The CDR3 length is 15 residues. The germline CDR1 and CDR2 sequences are MNHEY and SMNVEV (reference sequence).

The V and J genes are TRBV2 and TRBJ1-4; D not resolved. V was trimmed by 5 bases and J by 1 base, leaving 8 bases between them. CDR1 SNHLY and CDR2 FYNNEI come from the germline V gene. This CDR3 is 14 amino acids long. CDR3 bases: TGTGCCAGCAGTCGGGGTGAAACTAATGAAAAACTGTTTTTT. This sequence encodes CASSRGETNEKLFF.

This clone has just a few counts. The gene calls are TRBV5-1 and TRBJ1-1, with 7 nucleotides matching TRBD1. V dropped 0 bases and J dropped 0; count of bases not matched to a gene: 11. The CDR3 has 18 residues. In germline, CDR1 is SGHRS, CDR2 YFSETQ. This chain's CDR3 is CASSLASARGDMNTEAFF. DNA for the CDR3: TGCGCCAGCAGCTTGGCCTCGGCCAGGGGGGATATGAACACTGAAGCTTTCTTT.

The rearrangement links TRBV11-3 to TRBJ2-1, with D perhaps matching TRBD2 (6 bases). V lost 3 bases and J lost 4, with 10 bases in between. In germline, CDR1 is SGHNT, CDR2 YENEEA. The CDR3 spans 14 residues. The CDR3 spells CASSLAGWYNEQFF. CDR3 DNA: TGTGCCAGCAGCTTGGCGGGATGGTACAATGAGCAGTTCTTC.

Only a few counts were recorded for this clone. Here the CDR3 reads CASGRSGDEAFF. The CDR3 bases are TGTGCCAGCGGGCGGTCGGGAGATGAAGCTTTCTTT. The chain has TRBV6-5 and TRBJ1-1, with D unresolved. Trimming stripped 8 bases from V and 7 bases from J, with 14 bases between. The CDR3 is made up of 12 amino acids. The germline CDR1 and CDR2 sequences are MNHEY and SVGAGI.

The rearrangement uses TRBV5-6 and TRBJ1-6; D not certain. Looked up from germline, CDR1 is SGHDT and CDR2 is YYEEEE. V was cut by 0 bases and J by 4 bases, with 11 bases left in between. This CDR3 comprises 16 residues. The CDR3 nucleotides are TGTGCCAGCAGCTTGGGGCAGGCCAGATATAATTCACCCCTCCACTTT. It is translated as CASSLGQARYNSPLHF.

This clone was recorded once. The genes are TRBV6-5 and TRBJ2-3; 8 bases align to TRBD1. The V segment lost 0 bases and the J segment 4 bases; nucleotides outside the gene matches: 6. Germline V gives CDR1 MNHEY, CDR2 SVGAGI. This CDR3 comprises 16 residues. This CDR3 reads CASSYSQGARSDTQYF. The DNA of the CDR3 is TGTGCCAGCAGTTACTCCCAGGGGGCGCGATCAGATACGCAGTATTTT.

CDR3 in amino acids: CATAGDTDTQYF. In DNA, the CDR3 is TGTGCCACCGCGGGGGACACAGATACGCAGTATTTT. The J gene is TRBJ2-3, the V gene TRBV28, with 7 bases that match TRBD2. Germline V gene sequence: CDR1 MDHEN, CDR2 SYDVKM. Germline trimming cut 10 bases from V and 2 bases from J; bases unmatched to any gene: 3. This CDR3 is 12 amino acids long.

V usage is TRBV28 and J usage is TRBJ1-4; D possibly corresponds to TRBD1 (6 bases). The CDR3 consists of 14 residues. V was clipped by 8 bases and J by 5 bases, with 15 bases between them. The V gene's germline CDR1 is MDHEN and CDR2 SYDVKM. DNA for the CDR3: TGTGCCAGCTGGGACGGGACATTAAATGAAAAACTGTTTTTT. This translates into CASWDGTLNEKLFF.

The CDR3 DNA sequence: TGTGCCACCCATTTGGCGGAGGGTTGGTTCTACGAGCAGTACTTC. It specifies CATHLAEGWFYEQYF. The chain employs TRBV5-5 and TRBJ2-7; weak D call: TRBD2 (6 bases). This CDR3 has 15 residues. Germline-derived CDR1 and CDR2 are SGHKS and YYEKEE (reference sequence). Trimming removed 9 bases at V and 3 bases at J, with 22 bases between. The full variable domain, its missing parts supplied by reference TRBV5-5 and TRBJ2-7, is DAGVTQSPTHLIKTRGQQVTLRCSPISGHKSVSWYQQVLGQGPQFIFQYYEKEERGRGNFPDRFSARQFPNYSSELNVNALLLGDSALYLCATHLAEGWFYEQYFGPGTRLTVT.

The rearrangement uses TRBV30 and TRBJ2-7, with 8 bases fitting TRBD1. CDR3 size: 14 residues. After removal of 4 bases from V and 2 bases from J, the junction contained 7 bases not matched to a gene. Germline V gives CDR1 GTSNPN, CDR2 SVGIG (reference sequence). The CDR3 loop is CAWNTGQGPYEQYF. The CDR3 coding sequence is TGTGCCTGGAACACAGGACAGGGTCCCTACGAGCAGTACTTC.

The genes are TRBV10-3 and TRBJ2-5, with 8 bases identical to TRBD2. V gave up 4 bases and J gave up 0 bases; unmatched junction bases: 13. CDR1 and CDR2 (germline): ENHRY, SYGVKD. This CDR3 has 18 amino acids. CDR3 DNA: TGTGCCATCAGTGGAGGGCGGGGGGTCCTACCGTACCAAGAGACCCAGTACTTC. Amino acid sequence: CAISGGRGVLPYQETQYF.

V and J are TRBV29-1 and TRBJ2-3; 12 bases are shared with TRBD1. The ends lost 4 bases at V and 5 bases at J; junction bases unmatched: 4. This CDR3 is 14 amino acids long. From germline, CDR1 is SQVTM and CDR2 ANQGSEA. CDR3: CSVVGQGARDTQYF. As DNA, the CDR3 is TGCAGCGTTGTGGGACAGGGGGCGCGAGATACGCAGTATTTT.

The rearrangement uses TRBV6-1 and TRBJ2-3, with 12 bases that match TRBD2. The CDR3 runs to 15 residues. Germline CDR1 reads MNHNS; CDR2 reads SASEGT. V dropped 8 bases and J dropped 9; count of bases not matched to a gene: 12. The CDR3 loop reads CASLRWTSGMTTQYF. Written as DNA, the CDR3 is TGTGCCAGCCTAAGGTGGACTAGCGGGATGACAACGCAGTATTTT.

This sequence joins TRBV10-2 and TRBJ1-4; 10 bases line up with TRBD1. CDR1 WSHSY and CDR2 SAAADI come from the germline V gene. The CDR3 is 13 amino acids. Trimming cost V 4 bases and J 8 bases; bases outside gene matches: 1. CDR3 sequence (DNA): TGCGCCAGCAGTGGGGGACAGGGGGAAAAACTGTTTTTT. It yields the protein CASSGGQGEKLFF.

In DNA, the CDR3 is TGTGCCAGCAGCCCGAACCAGGTAACCTACAATGAGCAGTTCTTC. This encodes CASSPNQVTYNEQFF. This chain links TRBV7-2 with TRBJ2-1; D remains ambiguous. The V end was cut by 5 bases, the J end by 2 bases, with 13 bases between. The CDR3 has 15 residues. CDR1 SGHTA and CDR2 FQGNSA come from the germline V gene.

The chain is built from TRBV10-3 and TRBJ2-1; maybe TRBD2 (6 bases). CDR1 and CDR2 (germline): ENHRY, SYGVKD. Trimming pared 6 bases from V and 9 bases from J, leaving 18 bases between. CDR3 length: 14 amino acids. CDR3: CAISPGTFGSEQFF. The CDR3 DNA follows: TGTGCCATCAGCCCCGGGACTTTCGGATCTGAGCAGTTCTTC.

The rearrangement joins TRBV11-2 to TRBJ2-7, with TRBD1 matching over 10 bases. J gave up 6 bases and V 1 base, and 9 bases lay outside the gene matches. The CDR3 length is 16 residues. Germline CDR1 reads SGHAT; CDR2 reads FQNNGV. CDR3 coding DNA: TGTGCCAGCAGCTTAGCCCCCGGGGGACAGGGGATCGAGCAGTACTTC. Its protein product is CASSLAPGGQGIEQYF. Supplemented by reference TRBV11-2 and TRBJ2-7, the full variable domain reads EAGVAQSPRYKIIEKRQSVAFWCNPISGHATLYWYQQILGQGPKLLIQFQNNGVVDDSQLPKDRFSAERLKGVDSTLKIQPAKLEDSAVYLCASSLAPGGQGIEQYFGPGTRLTVT.